This is a list of T cell receptor beta chains from one sample in a study of shared clonotypes between healthy human individuals. Assay: immunoSEQ multiplex PCR; the TCRdb copy retains only in-frame clones and omits some. Here the sample spans about 2.2 million clones, around 95% being singletons. The sequencing sample was made of naive CD8+ T cells from PBMCs. These receptors were obtained from a man aged 18 to 30 in good health. Some clones in this sample may be carry-over from other donors' samples. The CDR3 runs from the conserved cysteine through the conserved F or W. The order of the fields is V gene, CDR3 length, clone size, D gene, J gene, CDR3 DNA, CDR3 protein. The D gene is left open where the match is weak. Where a row states a size, it is once, few, many or the class of an expanded clone; other rows omit it.

>TRBV7-8|14|-|-|TRBJ2-2
TGTGCCAGCAGCAGGGGAGGGGGAACCGGGGAGCTGTTTTTT
CASSRGGGTGELFF
>TRBV28|13|-|-|TRBJ2-6
TGTGCCAGCGCCGTTAGCGGGGCCAACGTCCTGACTTTC
CASAVSGANVLTF
>TRBV9|15|-|TRBD2|TRBJ2-5
TGTGCCAGCAGCATGATGAGGTCGGGGGGAGAGACCCAGTACTTC
CASSMMRSGGETQYF
>TRBV4-2|13|-|-|TRBJ2-1
TGTGCCAGCAGTCAGTGGGTAGCCAATGAGCAGTTCTTC
CASSQWVANEQFF
>TRBV6-5|15|-|-|TRBJ2-1
TGTGCCAGCAGTTACGGGACTTTGACCTACAATGAGCAGTTCTTC
CASSYGTLTYNEQFF
>TRBV5-1|14|-|-|TRBJ2-1
TGCGCCAGCAGATCGGGGCAGGGTAGGAATGAGCAGTTCTTC
CASRSGQGRNEQFF
>TRBV10-3|14|once|-|TRBJ2-7
TGTGCCGCCGGCGGGCAGGGGCTCTCCTACGAGCAGTACTTC
CAAGGQGLSYEQYF
>TRBV14|18|-|-|TRBJ1-1
TGTGCCAGCAGCCAAGACCGGCAGTTTCTGTTACAGAACACTGAAGCTTTCTTT
CASSQDRQFLLQNTEAFF
>TRBV20-1|10|-|-|TRBJ2-7
TGCAGTGCTAGGCAGTACGAGCAGTACTTC
CSARQYEQYF
>TRBV7-8|18|-|-|TRBJ2-2
TGTGCCAGCAGCTCCCGGTCCGGGACTCCATCGAACACCGGGGAGCTGTTTTTT
CASSSRSGTPSNTGELFF
>TRBV5-6|13|once|-|TRBJ1-2
TGTGCCAGCAGCCACACAGGGCCCGTTTTTATAACCTTC
CASSHTGPVFITF
>TRBV4-2|15|-|-|TRBJ1-5
TGTGCCAGCAGCCCCTCCGGGGGCGGCAATCAGCCCCAGCATTTT
CASSPSGGGNQPQHF
>TRBV13|16|-|TRBD1|TRBJ1-2
TGTGCCAGCAGCTTATCTGAGGGGGCGCGTGGCTATGGCTACACCTTC
CASSLSEGARGYGYTF
>TRBV2|17|-|TRBD2|TRBJ2-2
TGTGCCAGCACTAGGCTCCCGGGACTAACGAACACCGGGGAGCTGTTTTTT
CASTRLPGLTNTGELFF
>TRBV2|11|-|-|TRBJ2-4
TGTGCCAGGTTAGATCGGGGCATTCAGTACTTC
CARLDRGIQYF
>TRBV9|15|-|-|TRBJ1-5
TGTGCCAGCAGCTCTGACGGACAGCCTAATCAGCCCCAGCATTTT
CASSSDGQPNQPQHF
>TRBV2|11|-|-|TRBJ1-2
TGTGCCAGCAGTGAGGGTCGTGGCTACACCTTC
CASSEGRGYTF
>TRBV11-3|13|-|-|TRBJ1-1
TGTGCCAGCAGCTTGAGTTACAACACTGAAGCTTTCTTT
CASSLSYNTEAFF
>TRBV28|15|-|TRBD1|TRBJ1-2
TGTGCCAGCCACGGAACAGGGGCGATTAACTATGGCTACACCTTC
CASHGTGAINYGYTF
>TRBV10-3|14|-|TRBD1|TRBJ2-7
TGTGCCATCAGTGATGGGCAGGGGGCCCACGAGCAGTACTTC
CAISDGQGAHEQYF
>TRBV27|17|-|TRBD2|TRBJ2-5
TGTGCCAGCAGTCCCCGGGGGGGCGGGAGAACAGACGAGACCCAGTACTTC
CASSPRGGGRTDETQYF
>TRBV23-1|15|-|-|TRBJ2-7
TGCGCCAGCAGTCAATCGTGTCGGCTCTCCTACGAGCAGTACTTC
CASSQSCRLSYEQYF
>TRBV30|17|-|-|TRBJ1-1
TGTGCCTGGAGTGTTGTCGGGTTGGGACTCCACTGGACTGAAGCTTTCTTT
CAWSVVGLGLHWTEAFF
>TRBV6-1|12|-|-|TRBJ2-1
TGTGCCAGCAGCCGTTATCACAATGAGCAGTTCTTC
CASSRYHNEQFF
>TRBV6-1|14|-|-|TRBJ2-7
TGTGCCAGCTTCCCGGAGTGGGGTTTGGCCGAGCAGTACTTC
CASFPEWGLAEQYF
>TRBV30|11|once|-|TRBJ2-7
TGTGCCTGGAGTCCGGGATACGAGCAGTACTTC
CAWSPGYEQYF
>TRBV5-1|15|once|-|TRBJ2-7
TGCGCCAGCAATCCGGGGGGCTATACCTCCTACGAGCAGTACTTC
CASNPGGYTSYEQYF
>TRBV6-4|18|-|TRBD2|TRBJ2-7
TGTGCCAGCAGTGACCGCCAATCTAGCGGGAGGGCCCGGTACGAGCAGTACTTC
CASSDRQSSGRARYEQYF
>TRBV5-1|15|-|-|TRBJ1-1
TGCGCCAGCAGCTTGTCCCGCAGGGGGAACACTGAAGCTTTCTTT
CASSLSRRGNTEAFF
>TRBV19|14|-|-|TRBJ1-4
TGTGCCAGTTGGGACCACCTAAATGGAGAAAAACTGTTTTTT
CASWDHLNGEKLFF
>TRBV5-5|16|-|-|TRBJ2-1
TGTGCCAGCAGCTTGGCGGTCCGGCTCTCCTACAATGAGCAGTTCTTC
CASSLAVRLSYNEQFF
>TRBV11-2|18|once|TRBD2|TRBJ2-7
TGTGCCAGCAGCTTGGGACCTTTAGCGGGAGGGCTCTCCCTCGAGCAGTACTTC
CASSLGPLAGGLSLEQYF
>TRBV7-9|13|-|-|TRBJ1-1
TGTGCCAGCAGCCTCGGGGGGAGCGGGGAAGCTTTCTTT
CASSLGGSGEAFF